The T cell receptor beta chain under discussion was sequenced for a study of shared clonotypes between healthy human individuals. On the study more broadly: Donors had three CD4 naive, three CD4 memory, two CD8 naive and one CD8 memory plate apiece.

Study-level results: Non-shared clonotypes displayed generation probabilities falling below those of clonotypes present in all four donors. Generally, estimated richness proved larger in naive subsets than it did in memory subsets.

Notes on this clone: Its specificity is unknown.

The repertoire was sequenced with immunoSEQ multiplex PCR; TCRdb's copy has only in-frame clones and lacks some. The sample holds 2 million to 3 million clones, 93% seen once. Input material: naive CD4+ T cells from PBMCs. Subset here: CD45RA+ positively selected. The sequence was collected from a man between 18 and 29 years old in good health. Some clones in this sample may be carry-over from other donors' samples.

DNA of the CDR3: TGTGCCAGCAGCCCACAGGGATTCTCCTACGAGCAGTACTTC. Its protein is CASSPQGFSYEQYF. V is TRBV7-9 and J is TRBJ2-7, with a possible D match to TRBD1 (6 bases). The CDR3 sequence is 14 residues long. Germline V gene sequence: CDR1 SEHNR, CDR2 FQNEAQ (reference sequence). V lost 5 bases to trimming and J lost 0 bases, with 11 bases between them.